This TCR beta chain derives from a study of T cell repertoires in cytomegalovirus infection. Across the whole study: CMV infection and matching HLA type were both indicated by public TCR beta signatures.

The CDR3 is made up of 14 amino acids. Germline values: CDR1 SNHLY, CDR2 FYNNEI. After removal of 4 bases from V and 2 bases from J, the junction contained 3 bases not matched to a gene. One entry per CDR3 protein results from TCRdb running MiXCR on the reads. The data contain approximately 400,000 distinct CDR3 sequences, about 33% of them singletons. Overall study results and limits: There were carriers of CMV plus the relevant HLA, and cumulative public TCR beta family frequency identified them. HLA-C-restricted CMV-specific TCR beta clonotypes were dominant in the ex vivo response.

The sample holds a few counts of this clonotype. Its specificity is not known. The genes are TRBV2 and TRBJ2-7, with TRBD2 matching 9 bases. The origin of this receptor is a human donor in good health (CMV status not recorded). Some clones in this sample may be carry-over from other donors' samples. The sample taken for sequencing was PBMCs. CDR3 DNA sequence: TGTGCCAGCAGTGTTCGCGGGGGGGCCTACGAGCAGTACTTC. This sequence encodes CASSVRGGAYEQYF.